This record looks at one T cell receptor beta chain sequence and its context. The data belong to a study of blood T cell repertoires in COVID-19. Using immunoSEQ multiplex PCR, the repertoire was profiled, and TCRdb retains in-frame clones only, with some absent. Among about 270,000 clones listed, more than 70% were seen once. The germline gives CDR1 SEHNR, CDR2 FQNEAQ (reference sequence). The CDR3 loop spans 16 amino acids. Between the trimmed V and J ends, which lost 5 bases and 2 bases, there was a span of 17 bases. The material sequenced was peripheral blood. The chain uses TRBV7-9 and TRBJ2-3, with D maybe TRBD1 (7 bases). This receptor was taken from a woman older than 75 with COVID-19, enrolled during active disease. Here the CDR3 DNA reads TGTGCCAGCAGCGTCGGGCAGGGGGGATTCACAGATACGCAGTATTTT. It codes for CASSVGQGGFTDTQYF.